These T cell receptor beta chains were read from a single sample in a study of blood T cell repertoires in COVID-19. Sequencing used immunoSEQ multiplex PCR; TCRdb keeps in-frame clones, though not all of them. The sample consists of 150,000 to 200,000 clones, around 87% of them appearing once. Sequencing was carried out using PBMCs or T cells enriched from blood (not recorded which). The receptors were gathered from a woman aged 45-59 years who had recovered from COVID-19. CDR3s include the opening cysteine and the closing phenylalanine or tryptophan. Fields, in order: V gene, D gene, CDR3 length, clone size, J gene, CDR3 DNA, CDR3 protein. A D gene is named only where the DNA matches it firmly. Clone size is stated in some rows and not others, as once, few, many or a class when expanded.

V gene: TRBV5-6
D gene: .
CDR3 length: 16
clone size: .
J gene: TRBJ1-1
CDR3 DNA: TGTGCCAGCAGCCTGCCTGGGGAGGGGCTGAACACTGAAGCTTTCTTT
CDR3 protein: CASSLPGEGLNTEAFF

V gene: TRBV9
D gene: .
CDR3 length: 14
clone size: .
J gene: TRBJ1-6
CDR3 DNA: TGTGCCAGCAGCGTAGAGCTTCATAATTCACCCCTCCACTTT
CDR3 protein: CASSVELHNSPLHF

V gene: TRBV19
D gene: TRBD2
CDR3 length: 15
clone size: .
J gene: TRBJ2-1
CDR3 DNA: TGTGCCAGTAGTCCTCGAGCGGGGGCCTACAATGAGCAGTTCTTC
CDR3 protein: CASSPRAGAYNEQFF

V gene: TRBV7-9
D gene: TRBD1
CDR3 length: 15
clone size: .
J gene: TRBJ2-1
CDR3 DNA: TGTGCCAGCAGCTTCACCGGGACAGGGTCCAATGAGCAGTTCTTC
CDR3 protein: CASSFTGTGSNEQFF

V gene: TRBV5-1
D gene: .
CDR3 length: 14
clone size: .
J gene: TRBJ2-7
CDR3 DNA: TGCGCCAGCAGCTCCCCCGCGTCAAACTACGAGCAGTACTTC
CDR3 protein: CASSSPASNYEQYF

V gene: TRBV24-1
D gene: .
CDR3 length: 14
clone size: .
J gene: TRBJ1-3
CDR3 DNA: TGTGCCACCAGTGACTCCAGCTCTGGAAACACCATATATTTT
CDR3 protein: CATSDSSSGNTIYF

V gene: TRBV19
D gene: .
CDR3 length: 16
clone size: .
J gene: TRBJ2-1
CDR3 DNA: TGTGCCAGTAGTATAAGGGCCGGGAGCTCCTACAATGAGCAGTTCTTC
CDR3 protein: CASSIRAGSSYNEQFF

V gene: TRBV5-1
D gene: .
CDR3 length: 13
clone size: once
J gene: TRBJ2-3
CDR3 DNA: TGCGCCAGCAGCGTGCGGGGAACAGATACGCAGTATTTT
CDR3 protein: CASSVRGTDTQYF

V gene: TRBV5-1
D gene: TRBD2
CDR3 length: 15
clone size: .
J gene: TRBJ2-3
CDR3 DNA: TGCGCCAGCAGCTTGGGGGGAGGGCGGAGGGATACGCAGTATTTT
CDR3 protein: CASSLGGGRRDTQYF

V gene: TRBV5-5
D gene: .
CDR3 length: 14
clone size: .
J gene: TRBJ2-1
CDR3 DNA: TGTGCCAGCAGCTTGGACAGTTCCTACAATGAGCAGTTCTTC
CDR3 protein: CASSLDSSYNEQFF

V gene: TRBV21-1
D gene: .
CDR3 length: 15
clone size: .
J gene: TRBJ2-5
CDR3 DNA: TGTGCCAGCAGCACCCGGCAGGAGGGTCAAGAGACCCAGTACTTC
CDR3 protein: CASSTRQEGQETQYF

V gene: TRBV27
D gene: .
CDR3 length: 17
clone size: .
J gene: TRBJ2-7
CDR3 DNA: TGTGCCAGCAGTTTGTATCCAGGCGTTTCGGCTAGCGAAGAGCAGTACTTC
CDR3 protein: CASSLYPGVSASEEQYF

V gene: TRBV12-3/TRBV12-4
D gene: TRBD1
CDR3 length: 13
clone size: .
J gene: TRBJ2-7
CDR3 DNA: TGTGCCAGCGGGGACAGGATAACCTACGAGCAGTACTTC
CDR3 protein: CASGDRITYEQYF

V gene: TRBV5-1
D gene: TRBD1
CDR3 length: 15
clone size: .
J gene: TRBJ2-1
CDR3 DNA: TGCGCCAGCAGCTCCGAGGGGGCGCCTTACAATGAGCAGTTCTTC
CDR3 protein: CASSSEGAPYNEQFF

V gene: TRBV7-2
D gene: .
CDR3 length: 14
clone size: once
J gene: TRBJ1-1
CDR3 DNA: TGTGCCAGCAGCGTAGGGGGGGTAAGGACTGAAGCTTTCTTT
CDR3 protein: CASSVGGVRTEAFF

V gene: TRBV7-9
D gene: .
CDR3 length: 14
clone size: once
J gene: TRBJ1-4
CDR3 DNA: TGTGCCAGCAGCACACTAGACCCTAATGAAAAACTGTTTTTT
CDR3 protein: CASSTLDPNEKLFF

V gene: TRBV13
D gene: .
CDR3 length: 14
clone size: .
J gene: TRBJ1-1
CDR3 DNA: TGTGCCAGCAGCCACGGGGGGAAAGGCACTGAAGCTTTCTTT
CDR3 protein: CASSHGGKGTEAFF

V gene: TRBV30
D gene: .
CDR3 length: 12
clone size: .
J gene: TRBJ2-5
CDR3 DNA: TGTGCCTGGACGGGGGATGGCGAGACCCAGTACTTC
CDR3 protein: CAWTGDGETQYF

V gene: TRBV5-1
D gene: TRBD2
CDR3 length: 14
clone size: .
J gene: TRBJ2-5
CDR3 DNA: TGCGCCAGCAGCCCTATAGCGGGGGCGGAGACCCAGTACTTC
CDR3 protein: CASSPIAGAETQYF

V gene: TRBV7-3
D gene: .
CDR3 length: 15
clone size: .
J gene: TRBJ2-1
CDR3 DNA: TGTGCCAGCGGCCTCCGGGGGAGCTCCTACAATGAGCAGTTCTTC
CDR3 protein: CASGLRGSSYNEQFF